Each of the 14 T cell receptor beta chains below was sequenced from the same sample in a study of blood T cell repertoires in COVID-19. The method was immunoSEQ multiplex PCR; TCRdb's version includes in-frame clones alone and lacks a portion of them. The sample contains 200,000 to 250,000 clones, around 84% of which appear only once. The sample comprised peripheral blood. The source is a man aged 25 to 40 with active or convalescent COVID-19.

The chain uses TRBV7-3 and TRBJ1-5; D is unclear. V lost 8 bases, J lost 6 bases, and 14 bases lay in between. The CDR3 is 13 residues long. Germline V gives CDR1 SGHTA, CDR2 FQGTGA. In DNA, the CDR3 is TGTGCCAGCGCGGGCGACATGTCTCAGCCCCAGCATTTT. Translated: CASAGDMSQPQHF. Full variable domain (outside the CDR3, taken from reference TRBV7-3 and TRBJ1-5): GAGVSQTPSNKVTEKGKYVELRCDPISGHTALYWYRQSLGQGPEFLIYFQGTGAADDSGLPNDRFFAVRPEGSVSTLKIQRTERGDSAVYLCASAGDMSQPQHFGDGTRLSIL.

About this clone itself: Compared with germline, one end of the junction differs, possibly owing to a read error. The chain recombines TRBV7-7 with TRBJ2-3; 8 bases are shared with TRBD2. The CDR3 has 15 amino acids. The germline V gene encodes CDR1 SSHAT and CDR2 FNYEAQ (reference sequence). CDR3 nucleotide sequence: TGTGCTAGCAGCTCCACGGGACTAGGAGGAGATACGCAGTATTTT. Translating gives CASSSTGLGGDTQYF. The full variable domain, completed using reference TRBV7-7 and TRBJ2-3, is GAGVSQSPRYKVTKRGQDVTLRCDPISSHATLYWYQQALGQGPEFLTYFNYEAQPDKSGLPSDRFSAERPEGSISTLTIQRTEQRDSAMYRCASSSTGLGGDTQYFGPGTRLTVL.

The chain joins TRBV28 to TRBJ2-2; possibly TRBD1 for D (6 bases). Germline V gene data show CDR1 as MDHEN and CDR2 as SYDVKM. Between the trimmed V and J ends, which lost 6 bases and 6 bases, there was a span of 11 bases. This CDR3 has 13 residues. This CDR3 reads CASSLQGSGELFF. The DNA for the CDR3 is TGTGCCAGCAGCCTACAGGGTTCCGGGGAGCTGTTTTTT.

This clone was detected only once. The chain joins TRBV5-1 to TRBJ1-2, with 9 positions matching TRBD1. The CDR3 sequence is 16 residues long. The V and J ends lost 4 bases and 0 bases, in that order; junction bases with no gene match: 7. Germline loops: CDR1 SGHRS, CDR2 YFSETQ. CDR3 sequence (DNA): TGCGCCAGCAGCCCGGGACAGGGAGTTGCTAACTATGGCTACACCTTC. Its translation: CASSPGQGVANYGYTF.

The genes are TRBV5-1 and TRBJ2-3; weak D call: TRBD2 (6 bases). The CDR3 is 16 amino acids. V lost 0 bases to trimming and J lost 1 base, with 12 bases between them. CDR1 is SGHRS and CDR2 is YFSETQ in the germline V gene. CDR3: CASSLGPRGGTDTQYF. In DNA, the CDR3 is TGCGCCAGCAGCTTGGGACCCCGCGGGGGCACAGATACGCAGTATTTT.

This chain links TRBV5-4 with TRBJ2-6, with 9 bases aligning to TRBD1. Germline trimming cut 0 bases from V and 0 bases from J; bases unmatched to any gene: 1. The CDR3 totals 17 residues. Germline V gene data show CDR1 as SGHNT and CDR2 as YYREEE (reference sequence). The CDR3 sequence is CASSLGGQGSGANVLTF. As DNA, the CDR3 is TGTGCCAGCAGCTTGGGGGGACAGGGCTCTGGGGCCAACGTCCTGACTTTC.

This clone was counted only a few times. The rearrangement joins TRBV6-1 to TRBJ1-2; 9 bases are a match to TRBD1. Trimming cost V 2 bases and J 7 bases; bases outside gene matches: 8. This CDR3 region has 15 residues. Germline assignment: CDR1 MNHNS and CDR2 SASEGT. DNA of the CDR3: TGTGCCAGCAGTGAATCCTGGATGGGACAGGGTGGCTACACCTTC. The encoded protein is CASSESWMGQGGYTF.

This rearrangement joins TRBV6-5 to TRBJ1-2; 8 nucleotides line up with TRBD1. The CDR3 loop spans 14 amino acids. V lost 2 bases, J lost 4 bases, and 3 bases stayed unmatched. CDR1 and CDR2 from the germline V gene are MNHEY and SVGAGI. CDR3 residues: CASSYLGTGYGYTF. The CDR3 DNA reads as TGTGCCAGCAGTTACCTCGGGACAGGCTATGGCTACACCTTC.

J is TRBJ1-1 and V is TRBV11-2; maybe TRBD1 (5 bases). V gave up 3 bases and J gave up 1 base, with 9 bases separating them. Per germline, CDR1 SGHAT and CDR2 FQNNGV. The length of the CDR3 is 14 residues. The CDR3 DNA follows: TGTGCCAGCAGCTTCGTAGGGGCGAACACTGAAGCTTTCTTT. This sequence encodes CASSFVGANTEAFF.

The chain links TRBV12-3 or TRBV12-4 to TRBJ1-2; D not resolved. The length of the CDR3 is 13 residues. Trimming removed 4 bases at V and 0 bases at J, with 6 bases between. CDR3 in amino acids: CASSSPANYGYTF. CDR3 DNA sequence: TGTGCCAGCAGTTCACCAGCTAACTATGGCTACACCTTC.

The V gene is TRBV6-5, the J gene TRBJ2-3; no clear D gene. This CDR3 region has 13 residues. The V gene's germline CDR1 is MNHEY and CDR2 SVGAGI. Between the trimmed V and J ends, which lost 6 bases and 0 bases, there was a span of 7 bases. CDR3 coding DNA: TGTGCCAGCAGGGAGATAAGCACAGATACGCAGTATTTT. Its protein product is CASREISTDTQYF.

The rearrangement uses TRBV2 and TRBJ2-1; D is possibly TRBD1 (5 bases). This CDR3 spans 15 amino acids. Germline-derived CDR1 and CDR2 are SNHLY and FYNNEI. Trimming took off 2 bases at V and 4 bases at J, with 12 bases between the two ends. DNA of the CDR3: TGTGCCAGCAGTGAAAAGGGGCTACTATACAATGAGCAGTTCTTC. This translates into CASSEKGLLYNEQFF.

J is TRBJ2-1 and V is TRBV27; 7 bases fit TRBD1. V trimming: 3 bases; J trimming: 6 bases; junction bases outside the gene matches: 8. CDR1 is MNHEY, CDR2 SMNVEV, per germline (reference sequence). The CDR3 sequence is 15 residues long. The CDR3 DNA reads as TGTGCCAGCAGTTTCAACAGGGGACGAGGCAATGAGCAGTTCTTC. Amino acid sequence: CASSFNRGRGNEQFF.

This chain connects TRBV28 to TRBJ2-3; TRBD2 agrees at 7 bases. With V trimmed by 10 bases and J by 4 bases, 14 bases remained unmatched. CDR1 is MDHEN and CDR2 is SYDVKM in the germline V gene. The CDR3 covers 15 residues. The CDR3 nucleotides are TGTGCCACCCGGCCTAGCGGCCTTATGGCAGATACGCAGTATTTT. Encoded protein: CATRPSGLMADTQYF.